This entry concerns a single T cell receptor beta chain. What it binds is not known. Other DNA variants within this sample encode the same CDR3. These data originate in a study of shared clonotypes between healthy human individuals. Germline V lookup: CDR1 MNHEY, CDR2 SMNVEV (reference sequence). J lost 5 bases, V lost 6 bases, and 3 bases had no gene match. The CDR3 extends over 13 amino acids. Replicate PCRs run on sorted subsets employed 200 ng DNA, tens of thousands of T cell genomes. The repertoire was sequenced with immunoSEQ multiplex PCR; TCRdb's copy has only in-frame clones and lacks some. The sample lists about 2.2 million clones; roughly 95% were seen once. The naive CD8 fraction comprised CD45RO-negative cells positively selected for CCR7 and excluded terminally differentiated effector memory CD45RA+ cells. Study-wide findings and caveats: What naive subsets generally showed was a larger estimated richness than memory subsets showed.

The chain combines TRBV27 with TRBJ2-7; 11 bases agree with TRBD2. Material for sequencing was naive CD8+ T cells from PBMCs. This TCR derives from a man between 18 and 29 years old in good health. Some clones in this sample may be carry-over from other donors' samples. CDR3: CASRLAGVNEQYF. For the CDR3, the DNA is TGTGCCAGCAGACTAGCGGGAGTGAACGAGCAGTACTTC.